The 17 T cell receptor beta chains given below trace back to one sample, sequenced in a study of OX40 agonist ivuxolimab in advanced cancers. Profiling relied on immunoSEQ multiplex PCR, and the TCRdb table lists in-frame clones only, not all of them. Of about 60,000 clones in the sample, about 86% are singletons; the top ten hold 0.8% to 1%. Material: CD4+ or CD8+ T cells sorted from blood, obtained in a trial of the OX40 agonist ivuxolimab. All receptors come from an adult with an advanced solid tumor such as melanoma, head and neck, liver or kidney cancer.

CDR3 DNA: TGTGCCAGCAGGGCAGACAGCTACACCGGGGAGCTGTTTTTT. Amino acid sequence: CASRADSYTGELFF. V gene TRBV2 combines with J gene TRBJ2-2; tentatively, D is TRBD1 (5 bases). V was shortened by 6 bases and J by 3 bases, with 11 bases between the two germline ends. The CDR3 runs 14 residues. The germline V gene encodes CDR1 SNHLY and CDR2 FYNNEI. Combining the CDR3 with reference TRBV2 and TRBJ2-2 gives the whole variable domain EPEVTQTPSHQVTQMGQEVILRCVPISNHLYFYWYRQILGQKVEFLVSFYNNEISEKSEIFDDQFSVERPDGSNFTLKIRSTKLEDSAMYFCASRADSYTGELFFGEGSRLTVL.

V gene TRBV5-1 combines with J gene TRBJ1-4; 7 nucleotides agree with TRBD1. Trimming at V came to 4 bases and at J to 7 bases, leaving 10 bases not matched to a gene. CDR3 length: 15 amino acids. CDR1 and CDR2 from the germline V gene are SGHRS and YFSETQ. The CDR3 loop is CASSPTGSSVEKLFF. The CDR3 nucleotides read TGCGCCAGCAGCCCGACAGGGTCCTCGGTTGAAAAACTGTTTTTT.

The CDR3 DNA is TGTGCCAGTATTGCCGGGACAGGGATATACAATGAGCAGTTCTTC. Its translation is CASIAGTGIYNEQFF. The chain uses TRBV19 and TRBJ2-1; 9 nucleotides match TRBD1. This CDR3 has 15 residues. The junction had 8 bases not matched to a gene; V was cut back by 7 bases and J by 4 bases. The V gene's germline CDR1 is LNHDA and CDR2 SQIVND (reference sequence).

DNA for the CDR3: TGTGCCAGCAGCTCACAGGGAGCCGCCTCCTATGGCTACACCTTC. It encodes CASSSQGAASYGYTF. This chain links TRBV2 with TRBJ1-2, with D perhaps TRBD1 (6 bases). V lost 6 bases to trimming and J lost 4 bases, with 18 bases between them. The CDR3 has 15 residues. Germline CDR1 SNHLY, CDR2 FYNNEI.

The chain has TRBV7-2 and TRBJ2-2, with no clear D. The CDR3 sequence is 15 residues long. CDR1 is SGHTA, CDR2 FQGNSA, per germline. V was clipped by 3 bases and J by 3 bases, with 11 bases between them. In nucleotides, the CDR3 is TGTGCCAGCAGCTTGGGGAACAGAGACACCGGGGAGCTGTTTTTT. It translates to CASSLGNRDTGELFF.

The rearrangement joins TRBV6-6 to TRBJ2-2; D remains ambiguous. Trimming took 2 bases from V and 1 from J, leaving 8 bases between them. The CDR3 contains 15 residues. The germline gives CDR1 MNHNY, CDR2 SVGAGI (reference sequence). The CDR3 reads CASSYTSGNTGELFF. The CDR3 DNA follows: TGTGCCAGCAGTTACACGTCGGGGAACACCGGGGAGCTGTTTTTT.

The chain links TRBV4-2 to TRBJ1-2; maybe TRBD1 (5 bases). V was cut by 2 bases and J by 10 bases, with 11 bases left in between. Per germline, CDR1 LGHNA and CDR2 YNFKEQ. The CDR3 sequence is 12 residues long. The CDR3 DNA sequence: TGTGCCAGCAGCCAACAGGGTCGCGACTACACCTTC. Residues: CASSQQGRDYTF.

This rearrangement joins TRBV6-6 to TRBJ1-1, with 8 bases that match TRBD1. V was pared by 6 bases and J by 3 bases, with 6 bases of the junction left unmatched. This CDR3 contains 14 residues. Germline V lookup: CDR1 MNHNY, CDR2 SVGAGI (reference sequence). CDR3 sequence reads: CASRDRVGDTEAFF. DNA for the CDR3: TGTGCCAGCAGGGACAGGGTCGGGGACACTGAAGCTTTCTTT.

This clone was seen only a few times. V usage is TRBV30 and J usage is TRBJ1-1; D gene unclear. V was trimmed by 2 bases and J by 1 base, leaving 5 bases between them. This CDR3 is 12 amino acids long. Germline assignment: CDR1 GTSNPN and CDR2 SVGIG (reference sequence). The CDR3 here is CAWSWGNTEAFF. The CDR3 nucleotides read TGTGCCTGGAGTTGGGGGAACACTGAAGCTTTCTTT.

V and J are TRBV18 and TRBJ2-3, with D uncertain. V lost 2 bases and J 2 bases, leaving 8 bases between the germline ends. CDR3 length equals 14 residues. Germline V lookup: CDR1 KGHSH, CDR2 LQKENI. This CDR3 is CASSPVAYTDTQYF. The DNA for the CDR3 is TGTGCCAGCTCACCAGTGGCGTACACAGATACGCAGTATTTT.

The chain joins TRBV7-9 to TRBJ2-1, with D maybe TRBD1 (5 bases). Germline V lookup: CDR1 SEHNR, CDR2 FQNEAQ (reference sequence). The V end was cut by 2 bases, the J end by 10 bases, with 18 bases between. The CDR3 spans 15 residues. DNA of the CDR3: TGTGCCAGCAGCTTAAGATTGAGCAGTTACAGGGAGCAGTTCTTC. It is translated as CASSLRLSSYREQFF.

This chain connects TRBV7-9 to TRBJ1-3; D is unclear. Germline CDR1 and CDR2: SEHNR and FQNEAQ (reference sequence). The CDR3 runs 16 residues. V was shortened by 2 bases and J by 0 bases, with 11 bases between the two germline ends. CDR3 nucleotide sequence: TGTGCCAGCAGCTTAAGCCAGCCCAGCTCTGGAAACACCATATATTTT. Translating it yields CASSLSQPSSGNTIYF.

The rearrangement joins TRBV5-1 to TRBJ1-6; 8 bases fit TRBD1. Per germline, CDR1 SGHRS and CDR2 YFSETQ. V trimming: 4 bases; J trimming: 0 bases; junction bases outside the gene matches: 6. The CDR3 totals 17 residues. CDR3 region: CASSPGQASSYNSPLHF. In DNA form, the CDR3 reads TGCGCCAGCAGCCCGGGACAGGCGAGCTCCTATAATTCACCCCTCCACTTT.

V and J are TRBV16 and TRBJ1-5; no definite D call. The ends were cut back, 4 bases at V and 9 bases at J, with 10 bases in the middle. This CDR3 contains 12 residues. Germline V CDR1 and CDR2: KGHSY, FQNENV. The CDR3 nucleotides are TGTGCCAGCAGCCCCCTTTCAGGGCCCCAGCATTTT. This translates into CASSPLSGPQHF.

This clone was seen just once. This chain uses TRBV5-8 with TRBJ1-4; D gene unclear. V gave up 0 bases and J gave up 3 bases, with 6 bases separating them. The germline V gene has CDR1 SGHTS and CDR2 YDEGEE. The CDR3 has 14 residues. The chain's CDR3 is CASSLGQPNEKLFF. The CDR3 DNA reads as TGTGCCAGCAGCTTGGGGCAGCCTAATGAAAAACTGTTTTTT.

The V gene is TRBV29-1, the J gene TRBJ1-1, with D possibly TRBD1 on 6 matching bases. The CDR3 runs to 15 residues. Between the trimmed V and J ends, which lost 1 base and 3 bases, there was a span of 15 bases. Germline-derived CDR1 and CDR2 are SQVTM and ANQGSEA. The CDR3 nucleotides read TGCAGCGTTGAAGGCGGGGGGGCGCGGGACACTGAAGCTTTCTTT. This sequence encodes CSVEGGGARDTEAFF. The variable domain in full, with the rest retrieved from reference TRBV29-1 and TRBJ1-1, is SAVISQKPSRDICQRGTSLTIQCQVDSQVTMMFWYRQQPGQSLTLIATANQGSEATYESGFVIDKFPISRPNLTFSTLTVSNMSPEDSSIYLCSVEGGGARDTEAFFGQGTRLTVV.

The chain recombines TRBV2 with TRBJ2-5; 9 bases line up with TRBD2. Looked up from germline, CDR1 is SNHLY and CDR2 is FYNNEI. The CDR3 sequence is 16 residues long. J lost 4 bases, V lost 6 bases, and 12 bases had no gene match. This CDR3 reads CASSPSGLAGRETQYF. CDR3 bases: TGTGCCAGCAGCCCTTCCGGGCTAGCGGGGCGAGAGACCCAGTACTTC.